Listed below are T cell receptor beta chains from one sample, sequenced in a study of patients and donors after allogeneic stem cell transplantation. TCRdb passed the RT-PCR reads through MiXCR, listing each CDR3 protein once. The top ten clones hold 25% to 35% of a sample with approximately 200,000 distinct CDR3 sequences, around two fifths of them seen once. Sequenced material: blood, either unsorted or a sorted T cell fraction (not recorded which). The receptor set was obtained from a human donor who was either an allogeneic HSCT recipient or a stem cell or donor lymphocyte infusion donor (not recorded which). It is not recorded whose cells these are; they may come from a transplant donor. Each CDR3 is given with its conserved first and last residue. The D gene is left open where the match is weak. Expanded clones are given a class, and other clones once, few, many or no size at all.

-	TRBJ1-2	14	TRBV2	-	TGTGCCAGCAGTGATATCGGGGATAACTATGGCTACACCTTC	CASSDIGDNYGYTF
-	TRBJ2-2	13	TRBV20-1	-	TGCAGTGCTAGTCTAGCGAACACCGGGGAGCTGTTTTTT	CSASLANTGELFF
few	TRBJ1-5	14	TRBV6-5	-	TGTGCCAGCAGTCGTCACGCGGAGAATCAGCCCCAGCATTTT	CASSRHAENQPQHF
-	TRBJ1-1	14	TRBV10-3	-	TGTGCCATCAGTGTCGGGGACATGAACACTGAAGCTTTCTTT	CAISVGDMNTEAFF
once	TRBJ1-6	13	TRBV14	-	TGTGCCAGCAGCCAGAGGGGCCGTACACCCCTCCACTTT	CASSQRGRTPLHF
few	TRBJ1-1	13	TRBV19	-	TGTGCCAGTAGTCTTACTTGGGACACTGAAGCTTTCTTT	CASSLTWDTEAFF
few	TRBJ1-4	18	TRBV4-2	TRBD1	TGTGCCAGCAGCCAAGATCTTTCCCGGGACAGGGGGCGCGAAAAACTGTTTTTT	CASSQDLSRDRGREKLFF
many	TRBJ1-2	15	TRBV12-3/TRBV12-4	TRBD1	TGTGCCAGCAGTTTCTTTCAGGGGGCGAACTATGGCTACACCTTC	CASSFFQGANYGYTF
-	TRBJ1-5	12	TRBV15	-	TGTGCCACCAGCAGAAGGGGTGAGCCCCAGCATTTT	CATSRRGEPQHF
-	TRBJ2-3	11	TRBV20-1	-	TGCAGTGCCGCAGTTACAGATACGCAGTATTTT	CSAAVTDTQYF
few	TRBJ1-5	14	TRBV3-1	-	TGTGCCAGCAGCCTCACAGGCCCGGGTCAGCCCCAGCATTTT	CASSLTGPGQPQHF
-	TRBJ1-1	14	TRBV10-3	-	TGTGCCAACGAATCGGTCTGTCTGAACACTGAAGCTTTCTTT	CANESVCLNTEAFF
few	TRBJ1-5	15	TRBV21-1	-	TGTGCCAGCACCGAGGACAGGGGGCTTCATCAGCCCCAGCATTTT	CASTEDRGLHQPQHF
-	TRBJ2-7	15	TRBV28	TRBD2	TGTGCCAGCAGTTTGTCGACTAGCGGGATATACGAGCAGTACTTC	CASSLSTSGIYEQYF
few	TRBJ1-5	13	TRBV6-2/TRBV6-3	-	TGTGCCAGCACGGGACTGAGGTCTCAGCCCCAGCATTTT	CASTGLRSQPQHF
-	TRBJ2-2	15	TRBV7-8	-	TGTGCCAGCAGCGAAGGGGGGCCGAACACCGGGGAGCTGTTTTTT	CASSEGGPNTGELFF
few	TRBJ1-1	14	TRBV12-5	-	TGTGCTAGTGGTTTGTTCCCAAGGGGCACTGAAGCTTTCTTT	CASGLFPRGTEAFF
-	TRBJ1-2	14	TRBV9	-	TGTGCCAGCAGCGTAGGGGACAAAAGGCATGGCTACACCTTC	CASSVGDKRHGYTF
-	TRBJ1-2	12	TRBV28	TRBD1	TGTGCCACCTACAGGGGTGACTATGGCTACACCTTC	CATYRGDYGYTF
few	TRBJ2-1	20	TRBV6-6	TRBD2	TGTGCCAGCAGTTTTACGTTGGGTAGCGGGATTCTGGTCGGGGACAATGAGCAGTTCTTC	CASSFTLGSGILVGDNEQFF
-	TRBJ1-1	13	TRBV18	-	TGTGCCAGCTCACCCCGCGTTGTCGATGAAGCTTTCTTT	CASSPRVVDEAFF
-	TRBJ2-1	16	TRBV5-1	TRBD2	TGCGCCAGCAGCTTGGAGCTAGCGGGGCCCTACAATGAGCAGTTCTTC	CASSLELAGPYNEQFF
-	TRBJ1-2	12	TRBV29-1	-	TGCAGCGTCCTAAGGGGAGGCCGGGGCTACACCTTC	CSVLRGGRGYTF
few	TRBJ1-1	17	TRBV7-9	TRBD1	TGTGCCAGCAGCATGGGACAGGGGGCTTTCATGAACACTGAAGCTTTCTTT	CASSMGQGAFMNTEAFF
few	TRBJ2-7	11	TRBV25-1	-	TGTGCCAGCAGGGGTTCCGGCGAGCAGTACTTC	CASRGSGEQYF
-	TRBJ1-2	15	TRBV7-2	-	TGTGCCAGCAGCTTAGGCGGCACCTCGAACTATGGCTACACCTTC	CASSLGGTSNYGYTF
-	TRBJ1-2	13	TRBV12-3/TRBV12-4	-	TGTGCCACCCCAGGGGTTGATTACTATGGCTACACCTTC	CATPGVDYYGYTF
few	TRBJ1-5	14	TRBV6-1	TRBD1	TGTGCCAGCAGAACAGGGGGCTACAATCAGCCCCAGCATTTT	CASRTGGYNQPQHF
-	TRBJ1-2	12	TRBV12-5	-	TGTGCTAGTGGTTCCGAGGGTCGGGGCTACACCTTC	CASGSEGRGYTF
few	TRBJ1-6	10	TRBV12-3/TRBV12-4	-	TGTGCCAGCAGGGATAAATGGACAGTTTTT	CASRDKWTVF
-	TRBJ2-1	14	TRBV29-1	TRBD2	TGCAGCGTTGAGTGGCTAGCGGGAGGCAATGAGCAGTTCTTC	CSVEWLAGGNEQFF
-	TRBJ1-1	13	TRBV6-2/TRBV6-3	-	TGTGCCAGCAAATTAGCCATGAACACTGAAGCTTTCTTT	CASKLAMNTEAFF